The entry below gives a single T cell receptor beta chain sequence along with its context. Its cognate antigen is unknown. Other DNA sequences in this specimen translate into the identical CDR3. The sample comes from a study of T cell responses to AZD1222 COVID-19 vaccine. TCRdb keeps only in-frame clones here, not all; method: immunoSEQ multiplex PCR. The sample lists about 270,000 clones; roughly 93% were seen once. Whole-study findings and limits: The reported proportion of spike-specific TCRs targeting unmutated variant regions was nearly half. The donor cohort was predominantly white British with a female majority, and clonal diversity may have been underestimated. Repertoires were sampled only after the peak T cell response.

The starting material was peripheral blood, obtained 28 days after the second AZD1222 dose. This TCR was recovered from an adult who received the AZD1222 COVID-19 vaccine.

The CDR3 DNA reads TGCGCCAGCAGCTTAAGGGGGGACGGCTACACCTTC. This codes for CASSLRGDGYTF. This rearrangement joins TRBV5-1 to TRBJ1-2; possible D gene TRBD1, 6 bases. Trimming removed 2 bases at V and 8 bases at J, with 10 bases between. Germline V gene lookup returns CDR1 SGHRS and CDR2 YFSETQ. The CDR3 has 12 residues.